This TCR beta chain emerged from a study of OX40 agonist ivuxolimab in advanced cancers. On this clone: The sample carries other DNA sequences with the same CDR3.

From germline, CDR1 is MNHEY and CDR2 SMNVEV (reference sequence). The V and J ends lost 4 bases and 8 bases respectively, with 9 bases between them. The CDR3 consists of 12 residues. TCRdb's copy holds only in-frame clones and misses some; the assay was immunoSEQ multiplex PCR. The repertoire has 15,000 to 20,000 clones, 65% to 85% of them found once; the top ten carry over 20%. The chain couples TRBV27 to TRBJ2-1, with D unresolved. The specimen comprised CD4+ or CD8+ T cells sorted from blood, sampled in a trial of the OX40 agonist ivuxolimab. The receptor was derived from an adult with an advanced solid tumor such as melanoma, head and neck, liver or kidney cancer. CDR3: CASSSLPDEQFF. In DNA, the CDR3 is TGTGCCAGCAGTTCCCTCCCCGATGAGCAGTTCTTC.